The 24 T cell receptor beta chains reported below all come from one sample, sequenced in a study of T cell repertoires in cytomegalovirus infection. Their target antigens are unknown. TCRdb redid the calling of the reads with MiXCR, one entry per CDR3 protein. The sample yields about 100,000 distinct CDR3 sequences, roughly 39% seen once. The specimen was CD8+ T cells from cultured PBMCs, collected from culture after CMV antigen stimulation. The receptor source for this set is a human donor in good health (CMV status not recorded). Some clones in this sample may be carry-over from other donors' samples.

This clonotype was detected a few times. The chain employs TRBV6-5 and TRBJ2-7; D may be TRBD1 or TRBD2 (5 bases each). The CDR3 loop spans 14 amino acids. V was pared by 3 bases and J by 0 bases, with 9 bases between. The germline V gene encodes CDR1 MNHEY and CDR2 SVGAGI. The CDR3 nucleotides are TGTGCCAGCAGTTATCGGGACGGCTCCTACGAGCAGTACTTC. It yields the protein CASSYRDGSYEQYF.

V usage is TRBV7-6 and J usage is TRBJ2-1; no definite D call. The CDR3 totals 15 residues. The germline gives CDR1 SGHVS, CDR2 FNYEAQ. V gave up 2 bases and J gave up 0 bases, with 8 bases separating them. This CDR3 is CASSLSDTSYNEQFF. The CDR3 DNA sequence: TGTGCCAGCAGCTTATCAGACACCTCCTACAATGAGCAGTTCTTC.

The chain uses TRBV12-3 or TRBV12-4 and TRBJ2-7; D possibly uses TRBD1 or TRBD2 (5 bases each). The CDR3 has 13 residues. V was clipped by 4 bases and J by 5 bases, with 12 bases between them. CDR3 coding DNA: TGTGCCAGCAGTTGGGGACCCCGCAACGAGCAGTACTTC. It yields the protein CASSWGPRNEQYF.

The chain combines TRBV19 with TRBJ2-1, with D perhaps matching TRBD1 (6 bases). V was trimmed by 6 bases and J by 2 bases, leaving 14 bases between them. The CDR3 has 15 amino acids. The germline gives CDR1 LNHDA, CDR2 SQIVND (reference sequence). As DNA, the CDR3 is TGTGCCAGTAGGGTCACAGGGAATCCCTACAATGAGCAGTTCTTC. Its translation: CASRVTGNPYNEQFF.

This CDR3 is CASSLAVDIEGHYTF. CDR3 bases: TGTGCCAGCAGCTTAGCCGTGGACATAGAAGGGCACTACACCTTC. The chain recombines TRBV7-8 with TRBJ1-2; perhaps TRBD1 as D (5 bases). Trimming left V 0 bases short and J 10 bases short, with 18 bases between. The CDR3 extends over 15 amino acids. Germline V lookup: CDR1 SGHVS, CDR2 FQNEAQ.

This chain joins TRBV12-3 or TRBV12-4 and TRBJ2-7; 8 nucleotides align to TRBD1. The CDR3 is 15 amino acids. The V and J ends lost 4 bases and 5 bases, in that order; junction bases with no gene match: 10. The CDR3 DNA reads as TGTGCCAGCAGTTCCCCCGGGACAGGAGTAAACGAGCAGTACTTC. This gives the protein CASSSPGTGVNEQYF.

This clonotype turned up a few times. This sequence joins TRBV12-3 or TRBV12-4 and TRBJ1-1; D perhaps matches TRBD1 (6 bases). The CDR3 has 15 amino acids. V lost 2 bases, J lost 0 bases, and 10 bases lay in between. The CDR3 region has the DNA TGTGCCAGCAGTTTACCGGACAGCTTGAACACTGAAGCTTTCTTT. Translation gives CASSLPDSLNTEAFF.

V and J are TRBV7-2 and TRBJ1-5, with D possibly being TRBD1 (6 bases). CDR3 length: 14 residues. The germline gives CDR1 SGHTA, CDR2 FQGNSA. Trimming shortened V by 3 bases and J by 7 bases, and 13 bases separated the two germline ends. Here the CDR3 reads CASSFMTGIQPQHF. DNA for the CDR3: TGTGCCAGCAGCTTTATGACAGGTATACAGCCCCAGCATTTT. Combining the CDR3 with reference TRBV7-2 and TRBJ1-5 gives the whole variable domain GAGVSQSPSNKVTEKGKDVELRCDPISGHTALYWYRQSLGQGLEFLIYFQGNSAPDKSGLPSDRFSAERTGGSVSTLTIQRTQQEDSAVYLCASSFMTGIQPQHFGDGTRLSIL.

There are a few counts of this clonotype. The chain uses TRBV3-1 and TRBJ2-3; 7 bases agree with TRBD1. Germline V lookup: CDR1 LGHDT, CDR2 YNNKEL (reference sequence). The CDR3 is 16 residues long. After removal of 0 bases from V and 0 bases from J, the junction contained 3 bases not matched to a gene. CDR3 region: CASSQDKGASTDTQYF. CDR3 DNA sequence: TGTGCCAGCAGCCAAGATAAGGGGGCGAGCACAGATACGCAGTATTTT.

V usage is TRBV28 and J usage is TRBJ2-2, with D uncertain. Trimming left V 3 bases short and J 3 bases short, with 5 bases between. This CDR3 has 13 residues. Per germline, CDR1 MDHEN and CDR2 SYDVKM. The CDR3 bases are TGTGCCAGCAGTTTCCTAGACACCGGGGAGCTGTTTTTT. Residues: CASSFLDTGELFF.

The chain couples TRBV28 to TRBJ2-1; D is unclear. The CDR3 consists of 13 residues. The germline CDR1 and CDR2 sequences are MDHEN and SYDVKM. The V gene lost 6 bases and the J gene lost 0 bases, with 6 bases spanning the gap. CDR3 region: CASSLISYNEQFF. The CDR3 coding sequence is TGTGCCAGCAGCCTGATCTCCTACAATGAGCAGTTCTTC.

This chain joins TRBV2 and TRBJ2-7; D is unclear. Trimming cost V 1 base and J 5 bases, with 9 bases left between them. CDR1 is SNHLY, CDR2 FYNNEI, per germline. This CDR3 is 13 amino acids long. The CDR3 DNA sequence: TGTGCCAGCAGTGAAGGGGTTAACGACGAGCAGTACTTC. Its protein product is CASSEGVNDEQYF.

The CDR3 bases are TGCAGCGTTGAGACTTCTGAGGGCTATGGCTACACCTTC. Encoded protein: CSVETSEGYGYTF. V gene TRBV29-1 combines with J gene TRBJ1-2; D unresolved. Trimming pared 3 bases from V and 4 bases from J, leaving 12 bases between. The CDR3 length is 13 residues. The germline V gene has CDR1 SQVTM and CDR2 ANQGSEA.

At least ten counts were recorded for this clonotype. The chain links TRBV7-2 to TRBJ1-1; possibly TRBD1 for D (5 bases). Trimming stripped 3 bases from V and 0 bases from J, with 14 bases between. Germline assignment: CDR1 SGHTA and CDR2 FQGNSA. This CDR3 is 16 amino acids long. The CDR3 bases are TGTGCCAGCAGCTTTGGGGACGAAGGTTTGAACACTGAAGCTTTCTTT. Translated, it gives CASSFGDEGLNTEAFF.

The chain is built from TRBV15 and TRBJ2-1, with D possibly being TRBD2 (5 bases). The CDR3 length is 15 residues. CDR1 LNHNV and CDR2 YYDKDF come from the germline V gene (reference sequence). V gave up 1 base and J gave up 5 bases, with 12 bases separating them. CDR3 residues: CATSRVDGDHNEQFF. For the CDR3, the DNA is TGTGCCACCAGCAGAGTAGACGGGGATCACAATGAGCAGTTCTTC.

This clonotype was detected a few times. V is TRBV20-1 and J is TRBJ2-7, with D possibly being TRBD2 (6 bases). The CDR3 length is 14 residues. Per the germline V gene, CDR1 is DFQATT and CDR2 is SNEGSKA (reference sequence). The germline V and J ends were trimmed by 1 base and 2 bases, with 12 bases remaining between them. The CDR3 DNA is TGCAGTGCTAGAGGGAGACTAGAAACCTACGAGCAGTACTTC. This codes for CSARGRLETYEQYF.

In its sample, this clonotype was seen a few times. V is TRBV7-2 and J is TRBJ2-5; 9 bases are shared with TRBD2. CDR1 is SGHTA and CDR2 is FQGNSA in the germline V gene. J lost 7 bases, V lost 5 bases, and 14 bases had no gene match. This CDR3 is 16 amino acids long. The CDR3 nucleotides are TGTGCCAGCAGCGCCCACACGGCGGGGGGGCCAAGGACCCAGTACTTC. Translating it yields CASSAHTAGGPRTQYF.

The genes are TRBV6-1 and TRBJ2-7; D is undetermined. The CDR3 loop spans 11 amino acids. Germline values: CDR1 MNHNS, CDR2 SASEGT. V lost 6 bases and J lost 3, with 6 bases in between. The CDR3 bases are TGTGCCAGCAGAGTGGACTACGAGCAGTACTTC. Its translation is CASRVDYEQYF.

The CDR3 bases are TGTGCCAGCAGCCGGGGAGGGGAAGAATACTATGGCTACACCTTC. Its protein product is CASSRGGEEYYGYTF. This chain joins TRBV5-4 and TRBJ1-2; TRBD1 is a possible D gene (5 bases). CDR3 length: 15 amino acids. V was trimmed by 4 bases and J by 3 bases, leaving 16 bases between them. The germline CDR1 and CDR2 sequences are SGHNT and YYREEE (reference sequence).

The chain couples TRBV7-2 to TRBJ2-3; TRBD2 is a possible D gene (5 bases). Between the trimmed V and J ends, which lost 8 bases and 0 bases, there was a span of 6 bases. The CDR3 covers 12 residues. The V gene's germline CDR1 is SGHTA and CDR2 FQGNSA. CDR3 DNA sequence: TGTGCCAGCCGGACTAGCACAGATACGCAGTATTTT. Amino acids: CASRTSTDTQYF.

Ten or more counts support this clonotype. In nucleotides, the CDR3 is TGTGCCAGCAGCTTAGACACTCGGGGTTACGAGCAGTACTTC. This translates into CASSLDTRGYEQYF. The V gene is TRBV7-9, the J gene TRBJ2-7; TRBD2 is a possible D gene (5 bases). Deletions cut 1 base from V and 4 bases from J, with 11 bases between. Germline CDR1 and CDR2: SEHNR and FQNEAQ (reference sequence). CDR3 size: 14 residues.

The chain has TRBV7-6 and TRBJ2-3, with D perhaps given as TRBD1 or TRBD2 (6 bases each). V was trimmed by 3 bases and J by 4 bases, leaving 17 bases between them. The CDR3 is made up of 16 amino acids. Germline V gene lookup returns CDR1 SGHVS and CDR2 FNYEAQ. CDR3 nucleotides: TGTGCCAGCAGCTTTCCCCGTGGGGGGCCGCCAGATACGCAGTATTTT. Protein: CASSFPRGGPPDTQYF.

This clonotype was picked up a small number of times. The CDR3 DNA follows: TGTGCCAGCAGCCCTTTCGGCGGGGCGCGCACAGATACGCAGTATTTT. It codes for CASSPFGGARTDTQYF. The chain combines TRBV12-3 or TRBV12-4 with TRBJ2-3; TRBD2 might be the D (6 bases). This CDR3 has 16 residues. Trimming shortened V by 6 bases and J by 1 base, and 17 bases separated the two germline ends.

This chain joins TRBV28 and TRBJ1-5; TRBD1 might be the D (5 bases). With 4 bases removed from V and 0 bases from J, the gap between germline ends came to 22 bases. Germline V CDR1 and CDR2: MDHEN, SYDVKM. The CDR3 spans 19 residues. CDR3 in amino acids: CASSSQGRRTSYSNQPQHF. Written as DNA, the CDR3 is TGTGCCAGCAGTTCTCAGGGACGGAGGACCTCGTATAGCAATCAGCCCCAGCATTTT.